A selection of T cell receptor beta chains follows, all from one sample in a study of shared clonotypes between healthy human individuals. Assay used: immunoSEQ multiplex PCR; TCRdb lists only in-frame clones, some missing. The data contain 1.5 million to 2.5 million clones, approximately 94% of them singletons. The sample was naive CD8+ T cells sorted from blood. The receptors here all came from a man younger than 30 in good health. Both conserved end residues are part of each CDR3. Fields, in order: clone size, D gene, J gene, V gene, CDR3 DNA, CDR3 protein. D genes are given only for firm matches. Where a row states a size, it is once, few, many or the class of an expanded clone; other rows omit it.

clone size: NA
D gene: NA
J gene: TRBJ2-2
V gene: TRBV9
CDR3 DNA: TGTGCCAGCAGCGCTTCGAACCAACGTAGCCCCCGGGGGACCGGGGAGCTGTTTTTT
CDR3 protein: CASSASNQRSPRGTGELFF

clone size: NA
D gene: NA
J gene: TRBJ2-3
V gene: TRBV25-1
CDR3 DNA: TGTGCCAGCGGTCAAGGAGGAGATACGCAGTATTTT
CDR3 protein: CASGQGGDTQYF

clone size: NA
D gene: NA
J gene: TRBJ1-2
V gene: TRBV29-1
CDR3 DNA: TGCAGCGTTGAATTCAGAGATCCTAACTATGGCTACACCTTC
CDR3 protein: CSVEFRDPNYGYTF

clone size: NA
D gene: NA
J gene: TRBJ2-1
V gene: TRBV6-1
CDR3 DNA: TGTGCCAGCAGTGAAGTAGGCAGTTACAATGAGCAGTTCTTC
CDR3 protein: CASSEVGSYNEQFF

clone size: NA
D gene: TRBD1
J gene: TRBJ2-7
V gene: TRBV10-2
CDR3 DNA: TGCGCCAGCAGTGAGTCGTGGACAGGGGAGACCTACGAGCAGTACTTC
CDR3 protein: CASSESWTGETYEQYF

clone size: few
D gene: NA
J gene: TRBJ1-1
V gene: TRBV19
CDR3 DNA: TGTGCCAGTAGTCCAACGGTGGGGGAGATTGAAGCTTTCTTT
CDR3 protein: CASSPTVGEIEAFF

clone size: NA
D gene: TRBD1
J gene: TRBJ2-7
V gene: TRBV7-8
CDR3 DNA: TGTGCCAGCAGCTTAACAGGGGACGAGCAGTACTTC
CDR3 protein: CASSLTGDEQYF

clone size: NA
D gene: TRBD2
J gene: TRBJ2-5
V gene: TRBV7-9
CDR3 DNA: TGTGCCAGCAGCTTCAGCGGGAGTACCTGGGGGGAGACCCAGTACTTC
CDR3 protein: CASSFSGSTWGETQYF

clone size: NA
D gene: NA
J gene: TRBJ2-7
V gene: TRBV23-1
CDR3 DNA: TGCGCCAGCAGTCACATATCGACAGGTCGCTACGAGCAGTACTTC
CDR3 protein: CASSHISTGRYEQYF

clone size: NA
D gene: NA
J gene: TRBJ2-3
V gene: TRBV30
CDR3 DNA: TGTGCCTGGAGTCCCGGGGGCACAGATACGCAGTATTTT
CDR3 protein: CAWSPGGTDTQYF

clone size: NA
D gene: TRBD1
J gene: TRBJ1-2
V gene: TRBV10-2
CDR3 DNA: TGCGCCAGCACCGACGTGGGACAGGGGAACTATGGCTACACCTTC
CDR3 protein: CASTDVGQGNYGYTF

clone size: NA
D gene: TRBD2
J gene: TRBJ2-1
V gene: TRBV7-9
CDR3 DNA: TGTGCCAGCAACCTACTCGAGGGACTAGCGGGGGAGCAGTTCTTC
CDR3 protein: CASNLLEGLAGEQFF

clone size: NA
D gene: NA
J gene: TRBJ1-1
V gene: TRBV6-5
CDR3 DNA: TGTGCCAGCAGTTACTCGTGGTCCGATGGCGGCACTGAAGCTTTCTTT
CDR3 protein: CASSYSWSDGGTEAFF

clone size: NA
D gene: TRBD1
J gene: TRBJ2-1
V gene: TRBV7-9
CDR3 DNA: TGTGCCAGCAGCTTACCTCAGGGACAGGGGTACAATGAGCAGTTCTTC
CDR3 protein: CASSLPQGQGYNEQFF

clone size: NA
D gene: TRBD2
J gene: TRBJ2-7
V gene: TRBV19
CDR3 DNA: TGTGCCAGTAGTATGAGTAGCGGGAGCAACGAGCAGTACTTC
CDR3 protein: CASSMSSGSNEQYF

clone size: NA
D gene: TRBD1
J gene: TRBJ2-7
V gene: TRBV25-1
CDR3 DNA: TGTGCCAGCAGTTGGACAGGGACGGGGGAGCAGTACTTC
CDR3 protein: CASSWTGTGEQYF

clone size: NA
D gene: NA
J gene: TRBJ2-7
V gene: TRBV28
CDR3 DNA: TGTGCCAGCAGTTTCCCGACCTACGAGCAGTACTTC
CDR3 protein: CASSFPTYEQYF

clone size: NA
D gene: NA
J gene: TRBJ1-5
V gene: TRBV4-1
CDR3 DNA: TGCGCCAGCAGCCAAGGTGGGGATTATAGCAATCAGCCCCAGCATTTT
CDR3 protein: CASSQGGDYSNQPQHF

clone size: NA
D gene: TRBD2
J gene: TRBJ2-7
V gene: TRBV10-3
CDR3 DNA: TGTGCCATCAGTGAGTCGGGGCTAGCGGGGAGCTCCTACGAGCAGTACTTC
CDR3 protein: CAISESGLAGSSYEQYF

clone size: NA
D gene: NA
J gene: TRBJ1-4
V gene: TRBV19
CDR3 DNA: TGTGCCAGTAGTATAATGTCCGGGGGGCCGAATGAAAAACTGTTTTTT
CDR3 protein: CASSIMSGGPNEKLFF

clone size: NA
D gene: NA
J gene: TRBJ1-2
V gene: TRBV4-1
CDR3 DNA: TGCGCCAGCAGCCAAGATCTCCCCGGGGGTGGCTACACCTTC
CDR3 protein: CASSQDLPGGGYTF

clone size: NA
D gene: TRBD1
J gene: TRBJ2-7
V gene: TRBV9
CDR3 DNA: TGTGCCAGCAGCGTAGCGGACAGGGGGTCCTACGAGCAGTACTTC
CDR3 protein: CASSVADRGSYEQYF

clone size: NA
D gene: NA
J gene: TRBJ2-7
V gene: TRBV10-2
CDR3 DNA: TGCGCCAGCAGTGAGTTGAACGAGCAGTACTTC
CDR3 protein: CASSELNEQYF

clone size: NA
D gene: NA
J gene: TRBJ1-4
V gene: TRBV14
CDR3 DNA: TGTGCCAGCAGTCCTGAAGGCTCTTGGGGCGAAAAACTGTTTTTT
CDR3 protein: CASSPEGSWGEKLFF

clone size: NA
D gene: NA
J gene: TRBJ1-1
V gene: TRBV28
CDR3 DNA: TGTGCCAGCAGTTTAAACCCAGCGATGAACACTGAAGCTTTCTTT
CDR3 protein: CASSLNPAMNTEAFF

clone size: NA
D gene: NA
J gene: TRBJ1-4
V gene: TRBV4-3
CDR3 DNA: TGCGCCAGCAGCCAAGATCGGGGATTTAATGAAAAACTGTTTTTT
CDR3 protein: CASSQDRGFNEKLFF

clone size: once
D gene: NA
J gene: TRBJ2-7
V gene: TRBV7-9
CDR3 DNA: TGTGCCAGCAGCTTTGGGGAGTCCTACGAGCAGTACTTC
CDR3 protein: CASSFGESYEQYF

clone size: once
D gene: NA
J gene: TRBJ2-2
V gene: TRBV7-9
CDR3 DNA: TGTGCCAGCAGCTCCGATTCCGGGGCAGGCACCGGGGAGCTGTTTTTT
CDR3 protein: CASSSDSGAGTGELFF

clone size: NA
D gene: TRBD1
J gene: TRBJ1-1
V gene: TRBV9
CDR3 DNA: TGTGCCAGCAGCGTAAGTCAGGGGGGCACTGAAGCTTTCTTT
CDR3 protein: CASSVSQGGTEAFF

clone size: NA
D gene: NA
J gene: TRBJ2-7
V gene: TRBV5-1
CDR3 DNA: TGCGCCAGCAGCCCCCGACAGGCCTCCTACGAGCAGTACTTC
CDR3 protein: CASSPRQASYEQYF

clone size: NA
D gene: NA
J gene: TRBJ2-2
V gene: TRBV7-3
CDR3 DNA: TGTGCCAGCAGCTTAAACCCGGGGCCCGGGGAGCTGTTTTTT
CDR3 protein: CASSLNPGPGELFF

clone size: NA
D gene: NA
J gene: TRBJ2-5
V gene: TRBV5-1
CDR3 DNA: TGCGCCAGCAGCTTGGACTCTTCGTGGCTCGAAGAGACCCAGTACTTC
CDR3 protein: CASSLDSSWLEETQYF

clone size: NA
D gene: TRBD2
J gene: TRBJ2-2
V gene: TRBV7-7
CDR3 DNA: TGTGCTAGCAGCACGGGACTAGCGACCGCGAACACCGGGGAGCTGTTTTTT
CDR3 protein: CASSTGLATANTGELFF

clone size: NA
D gene: NA
J gene: TRBJ2-1
V gene: TRBV7-2
CDR3 DNA: TGTGCCAGCAGCTCCGGGACTTACAATGAGCAGTTCTTC
CDR3 protein: CASSSGTYNEQFF

clone size: NA
D gene: NA
J gene: TRBJ1-2
V gene: TRBV9
CDR3 DNA: TGTGCCAGCAGCGTAGCGGAGACAGGTTCGCCCGGGGAGGGCTACACCTTC
CDR3 protein: CASSVAETGSPGEGYTF

clone size: NA
D gene: TRBD2
J gene: TRBJ2-5
V gene: TRBV9
CDR3 DNA: TGTGCCAGCAGCGTAGATGCTAGCGGGATGCAAGAGACCCAGTACTTC
CDR3 protein: CASSVDASGMQETQYF

clone size: NA
D gene: NA
J gene: TRBJ2-3
V gene: TRBV4-2
CDR3 DNA: TGTGCCAGCAGCCAAGAGAAGGCGGGGCAAAACACAGATACGCAGTATTTT
CDR3 protein: CASSQEKAGQNTDTQYF

clone size: NA
D gene: TRBD1
J gene: TRBJ1-4
V gene: TRBV29-1
CDR3 DNA: TGCAGCGCCGGGACAGGGATTGAAAAACTGTTTTTT
CDR3 protein: CSAGTGIEKLFF

clone size: NA
D gene: NA
J gene: TRBJ1-5
V gene: TRBV5-6
CDR3 DNA: TGTGCCAGCAGCCCGGCGGTTGTCGGGGGGCGGAATAGCAATCAGCCCCAGCATTTT
CDR3 protein: CASSPAVVGGRNSNQPQHF

clone size: once
D gene: NA
J gene: TRBJ1-1
V gene: TRBV19
CDR3 DNA: TGTGCCAGTAGTATAGGGGGTTCCATCGGCTCTGACACTGAAGCTTTCTTT
CDR3 protein: CASSIGGSIGSDTEAFF

clone size: NA
D gene: TRBD1
J gene: TRBJ2-7
V gene: TRBV7-3
CDR3 DNA: TGTGCCAGCAGCACAGCGGTCGGGACAGCCTACGAGCAGTACTTC
CDR3 protein: CASSTAVGTAYEQYF

clone size: NA
D gene: NA
J gene: TRBJ2-5
V gene: TRBV6-5
CDR3 DNA: TGTGCCAGCACTTTCCAAGAGACCCAGTACTTC
CDR3 protein: CASTFQETQYF

clone size: NA
D gene: TRBD2
J gene: TRBJ2-1
V gene: TRBV6-6
CDR3 DNA: TGTGCCAGCAGTTACTCGAGCGGGAGCTCCTACAATGAGCAGTTCTTC
CDR3 protein: CASSYSSGSSYNEQFF

clone size: NA
D gene: NA
J gene: TRBJ2-2
V gene: TRBV5-6
CDR3 DNA: TGTGCCAGCAGCTTCGGTGTTGGCACCGGGGAGCTGTTTTTT
CDR3 protein: CASSFGVGTGELFF

clone size: NA
D gene: NA
J gene: TRBJ2-3
V gene: TRBV4-2
CDR3 DNA: TGTGCCAGCAGCCAAGGCCTCGGGCCAGATACGCAGTATTTT
CDR3 protein: CASSQGLGPDTQYF

clone size: NA
D gene: TRBD1
J gene: TRBJ2-7
V gene: TRBV27
CDR3 DNA: TGTGCCAGCAGTTACAGGGGGGACTACGAGCAGTACTTC
CDR3 protein: CASSYRGDYEQYF

clone size: NA
D gene: NA
J gene: TRBJ2-5
V gene: TRBV2
CDR3 DNA: TGTGCCAGCAGTGAATTCGGACCGGAGACCCAGTACTTC
CDR3 protein: CASSEFGPETQYF

clone size: few
D gene: NA
J gene: TRBJ2-2
V gene: TRBV7-8
CDR3 DNA: TGTGCCAGCAGCCTGAACACCGGGGAGCTGTTTTTT
CDR3 protein: CASSLNTGELFF

clone size: NA
D gene: TRBD2
J gene: TRBJ2-5
V gene: TRBV7-9
CDR3 DNA: TGTGCCAGCAGCTCGTCTCCGGGAGGGCCGGAGACCCAGTACTTC
CDR3 protein: CASSSSPGGPETQYF

clone size: NA
D gene: TRBD1
J gene: TRBJ1-1
V gene: TRBV19
CDR3 DNA: TGTGCCAGTAGTACTTGGGGACAGGCATTGAACACTGAAGCTTTCTTT
CDR3 protein: CASSTWGQALNTEAFF

clone size: NA
D gene: NA
J gene: TRBJ2-7
V gene: TRBV5-5
CDR3 DNA: TGTGCCAGCACCTTTGGGTCGGACAGCTTCTCCTACGAGCAGTACTTC
CDR3 protein: CASTFGSDSFSYEQYF

clone size: NA
D gene: TRBD2
J gene: TRBJ2-7
V gene: TRBV12-5
CDR3 DNA: TGTGCTAGTGGTTTGGTGGGGCTAGCGGGAGCCACGGTCTACGAGCAGTACTTC
CDR3 protein: CASGLVGLAGATVYEQYF